A selection of T cell receptor beta chains follows, all from one sample in a study of regulatory T cells. Here immunoSEQ multiplex PCR was the method, and the copy in TCRdb shows in-frame clones only, minus some. The sample records 25,000 to 40,000 clones, 93% being singletons. The sample taken for sequencing was conventional CD4+ T cells sorted from blood. Receptors were obtained from a child aged 2 to 10 with CD3G deficiency. Each CDR3 is given with its conserved first and last residue. The D gene is left open where the match is weak. Expanded clones are given a class, and other clones once, few, many or no size at all.

v_call	clone_size	j_call	d_call	cdr3_aa	cdr3_nt
TRBV4-1	once	TRBJ2-2	.	CASSKESRYTGELFF	TGCGCCAGCAGTAAAGAGTCGCGTTACACCGGGGAGCTGTTTTTT
TRBV6-1	.	TRBJ2-7	.	CASSYRSGPYEQYF	TGTGCCAGCAGCTACAGGTCAGGTCCGTACGAGCAGTACTTC
TRBV18	.	TRBJ1-2	.	CASSPNQGDGYTF	TGTGCCAGCTCGCCTAATCAGGGAGATGGCTACACCTTC
TRBV28	.	TRBJ2-7	.	CASSLGGPPVEQYF	TGTGCCAGCAGCCTTGGGGGCCCCCCGGTCGAGCAGTACTTC
TRBV6-1	once	TRBJ2-7	TRBD1	CASSDPSDRVYEQYF	TGTGCCAGCAGTGACCCCTCAGACAGGGTCTACGAGCAGTACTTC
TRBV6-1	.	TRBJ1-5	.	CASSVLNQPQHF	TGTGCCAGCAGTGTACTCAATCAGCCCCAGCATTTT
TRBV6-1	.	TRBJ2-3	.	CASSESGQRQYF	TGTGCCAGCAGTGAATCGGGGCAGAGGCAGTATTTT
TRBV28	.	TRBJ1-3	.	CASSPLRGVKGNTIYF	TGTGCCAGCAGTCCCCTCCGGGGGGTGAAGGGAAACACCATATATTTT
TRBV18	.	TRBJ2-3	.	CASSRGPHTDTQYF	TGTGCCAGCTCCAGAGGGCCACACACAGATACGCAGTATTTT
TRBV28	.	TRBJ2-7	.	CASGLRFSYEQYF	TGTGCCTCTGGACTCCGGTTCTCCTACGAGCAGTACTTC
TRBV7-6	.	TRBJ2-3	.	CASSLRPLYTDTQYF	TGTGCCAGCAGCTTACGGCCTCTGTACACAGATACGCAGTATTTT
TRBV11-3	once	TRBJ2-2	.	CASSFRRNTGELFF	TGTGCCAGCAGCTTCCGCCGGAACACCGGGGAGCTGTTTTTT
TRBV7-9	.	TRBJ1-4	TRBD1	CASSMGQGALEKLFF	TGTGCCAGCAGCATGGGACAGGGTGCACTCGAAAAACTGTTTTTT
TRBV28	.	TRBJ2-7	TRBD2	CASRDPGLGYEQYF	TGTGCCAGCAGGGATCCGGGACTAGGATACGAGCAGTACTTC
TRBV20-1	.	TRBJ2-4	TRBD1	CSAQTGNIQYF	TGCAGTGCGCAGACAGGGAACATTCAGTACTTC
TRBV28	.	TRBJ2-7	.	CASSLRGAYEQYF	TGTGCCAGCAGTTTACGGGGGGCGTACGAGCAGTACTTC
TRBV28	.	TRBJ1-1	.	CASRSGGMNTEAFF	TGTGCCAGCAGGTCGGGGGGAATGAACACTGAAGCTTTCTTT
TRBV28	.	TRBJ2-3	.	CASRGGRDTQYF	TGTGCCAGCAGAGGGGGACGGGATACGCAGTATTTT
TRBV6-1	.	TRBJ1-4	.	CASSERPNEKLFF	TGTGCCAGCAGTGAGCGGCCTAATGAAAAACTGTTTTTT
TRBV10-3	.	TRBJ1-2	TRBD1	CAINSGTADGYTF	TGTGCCATCAATTCCGGGACAGCTGATGGCTACACCTTC
TRBV5-1	.	TRBJ2-6	.	CASRKDGVGGANVLTF	TGCGCCAGCAGGAAGGACGGTGTGGGAGGGGCCAACGTCCTGACTTTC
TRBV30	.	TRBJ1-2	.	CAQFRIGGYTF	TGTGCCCAATTCAGGATTGGAGGCTACACCTTC
TRBV28	.	TRBJ2-4	.	CASSSPRVTVSPRAKNIQYF	TGTGCCAGCAGTTCCCCCCGAGTTACCGTTAGCCCACGGGCCAAAAACATTCAGTACTTC
TRBV6-1	.	TRBJ2-2	TRBD2	CASSEYQGGRRNTGELFF	TGTGCCAGCAGTGAATATCAAGGCGGGAGGAGGAACACCGGGGAGCTGTTTTTT
TRBV27	.	TRBJ1-2	.	CASSPGTVLHGYTF	TGTGCCAGCAGTCCCGGGACGGTCCTACATGGCTACACCTTC
TRBV10-3	.	TRBJ2-5	.	CAIRGHEQETQYF	TGTGCCATCAGGGGACACGAACAAGAGACCCAGTACTTC
TRBV7-9	.	TRBJ2-3	.	CASSSGPTVIGDTQYF	TGTGCCAGCAGCTCGGGACCTACGGTAATAGGAGATACGCAGTATTTT
TRBV28	.	TRBJ1-5	.	CASKGRDQPQHF	TGTGCCAGCAAGGGGAGGGACCAGCCCCAGCATTTT
TRBV5-1	.	TRBJ2-1	.	CASSTGLGEQFF	TGCGCCAGCAGTACGGGACTCGGTGAGCAGTTCTTC
TRBV7-9	once	TRBJ2-1	TRBD2	CASSSTLKSGGGYTYEQFF	TGTGCCAGCAGCTCCACGCTTAAGAGCGGGGGTGGGTACACGTATGAGCAGTTCTTC
TRBV7-8	.	TRBJ2-3	.	CASSLGYQGTDTQYF	TGTGCCAGCAGCTTAGGGTACCAAGGGACAGATACGCAGTATTTT
TRBV6-5	.	TRBJ2-3	.	CASSYGRLTEPQYF	TGTGCCAGCAGTTACGGACGTCTAACGGAGCCGCAGTATTTT
TRBV28	once	TRBJ2-2	.	CASSLSRENTGELFF	TGTGCCAGCAGTTTATCCAGGGAGAACACCGGGGAGCTGTTTTTT
TRBV11-2	.	TRBJ2-7	.	CASTWGGGHEQYF	TGTGCCAGCACCTGGGGGGGCGGCCACGAGCAGTACTTC
TRBV7-8	once	TRBJ1-2	.	CASSLGQTYGYTF	TGTGCCAGCAGCTTAGGGCAGACCTATGGCTACACCTTC
TRBV28	once	TRBJ2-7	TRBD2	CASSSPAVSGRYEQYF	TGTGCCAGCAGCTCCCCCGCAGTTAGCGGGAGATACGAGCAGTACTTC
TRBV5-1	.	TRBJ2-7	.	CASSAGPYEQYF	TGCGCCAGCAGCGCGGGACCCTACGAGCAGTACTTC
TRBV28	.	TRBJ2-2	TRBD2	CASSIRLAGGTGELFF	TGTGCCAGCAGTATAAGACTAGCGGGTGGCACCGGGGAGCTGTTTTTT
TRBV19	.	TRBJ2-1	.	CASSIAGVSQQFF	TGTGCCAGTAGTATAGCGGGAGTGAGCCAGCAGTTCTTC
TRBV7-8	.	TRBJ2-1	TRBD2	CASSLRPGTSGSYNEQFF	TGTGCCAGCAGCCTACGGCCCGGAACTAGCGGGAGCTACAATGAGCAGTTCTTC
TRBV28	.	TRBJ1-4	.	CASSWAATNEKLFF	TGTGCCAGCAGTTGGGCTGCAACTAATGAAAAACTGTTTTTT
TRBV19	.	TRBJ2-7	TRBD1	CASSIFPDRGFHEQYF	TGTGCCAGTAGTATTTTCCCGGACAGGGGTTTCCACGAGCAGTACTTC
TRBV7-9	.	TRBJ2-3	TRBD1	CASSLDRATDTQYF	TGTGCCAGCAGCTTGGACAGGGCTACAGATACGCAGTATTTT
TRBV5-1	.	TRBJ2-1	.	CASSRGGGQADEQFF	TGCGCCAGCAGCCGGGGTGGCGGTCAAGCCGATGAGCAGTTCTTC
TRBV28	.	TRBJ2-3	.	CASSLHGSGDTQYF	TGTGCCAGCAGTTTACATGGTTCGGGCGATACGCAGTATTTT
TRBV5-1	.	TRBJ2-3	TRBD1	CASSRQGETDTQYF	TGCGCCAGCAGCAGACAGGGCGAAACAGATACGCAGTATTTT
TRBV28	.	TRBJ2-7	.	CASSSFRTVFSYEQYF	TGTGCCAGCAGTTCATTCAGGACGGTGTTCTCCTACGAGCAGTACTTC
TRBV28	.	TRBJ2-2	TRBD2	CASSPVSGRKGTGELFF	TGTGCCAGCAGCCCGGTCTCCGGGAGGAAAGGCACCGGGGAGCTGTTTTTT
TRBV10-3	.	TRBJ2-7	.	CAISAGLPYEQYF	TGTGCCATCAGTGCAGGACTACCCTACGAGCAGTACTTC
TRBV5-1	once	TRBJ2-1	TRBD2	CASSLGTSGSGNEQFF	TGCGCCAGCAGCTTGGGGACTAGCGGGAGTGGCAATGAGCAGTTCTTC
TRBV6-1	.	TRBJ1-1	.	CASREQLNTEAFF	TGTGCCAGCAGGGAACAGCTGAACACTGAAGCTTTCTTT
TRBV28	.	TRBJ2-7	.	CASSLSGYEQYF	TGTGCCAGCAGTTTATCGGGATACGAGCAGTACTTC
TRBV18	.	TRBJ2-3	.	CASSPYRAGKADTQYF	TGTGCCAGCTCGCCCTACAGGGCAGGTAAAGCAGATACGCAGTATTTT
TRBV28	.	TRBJ2-7	.	CASSLGFHEQYF	TGTGCCAGCAGTTTGGGGTTCCACGAGCAGTACTTC
TRBV19	few	TRBJ1-5	.	CASSIVGSNQPQHF	TGTGCCAGTAGTATAGTGGGGAGCAATCAGCCCCAGCATTTT